The rows below give T cell receptor beta chains drawn from one sample of a study of PD-1 blockade in classical Hodgkin lymphoma. Generated by immunoSEQ multiplex PCR, the TCRdb table keeps only in-frame clones and is missing some. The sample contains just under 45,000 clones, 60% to 75% of which appear only once. The input for sequencing was peripheral blood mononuclear cells (PBMCs), taken before the fourth cycle of nivolumab. The receptors were sampled from a human donor with classical Hodgkin lymphoma. CDR3s include the opening cysteine and the closing phenylalanine or tryptophan. A D gene is named only where the DNA matches it firmly. Expanded clones are given a class, and other clones once, few, many or no size at all.

TRBJ1-2 TRBV6-5 few - TGTGCCAGCAGTTACTCGAGAAGCTATGGCTACACCTTC CASSYSRSYGYTF
TRBJ2-3 TRBV7-9 few TRBD2 TGTGCCAGCAGCTTAGGGCTAGCGGGGGGGCCAGATACGCAGTATTTT CASSLGLAGGPDTQYF
TRBJ1-2 TRBV5-1 few TRBD1 TGCGCCAGCAGCCCGGGTGGGACAGGCAAAAGCTATGGCTACACCTTC CASSPGGTGKSYGYTF
TRBJ1-1 TRBV28 once TRBD1 TGTGCCAGCATCCCCGGGACAGGCTTTGAAGCTTTCTTT CASIPGTGFEAFF
TRBJ1-1 TRBV7-9 - - TGTGCCAGCAGCTTAGCGGTGGGAGCGAACACTGAAGCTTTCTTT CASSLAVGANTEAFF
TRBJ1-4 TRBV2 - - TGTGCCAGCAGGTCCGGACAGGAAAAACTGTTTTTT CASRSGQEKLFF
TRBJ2-3 TRBV5-1 - TRBD1 TGCGCCAGCAGCTCGCTTTTGGCAGGGGGCGCAGATACGCAGTATTTT CASSSLLAGGADTQYF
TRBJ1-2 TRBV19 - - TGTGCCAGTAGTATCTCGGCGGCTAACTATGGCTACACCTTC CASSISAANYGYTF
TRBJ1-4 TRBV9 - TRBD1 TGTGCCAGCAGCGAGACAGGGGGGGATGAAAAACTGTTTTTT CASSETGGDEKLFF
TRBJ1-6 TRBV5-6 - - TGTGCCAGCAGCAGGACAGATTATAATTCACCCCTCCACTTT CASSRTDYNSPLHF
TRBJ1-6 TRBV5-1 - - TGCGCCAGCAGCTCCGGAAGGGACGGGGGGTCACCCCTCCACTTT CASSSGRDGGSPLHF
TRBJ2-7 TRBV19 - TRBD1 TGTGCCAGTAGTATAGGCCTAAGACGGACAGGGGGCAACTACGAGCAGTACTTC CASSIGLRRTGGNYEQYF
TRBJ2-7 TRBV9 once - TGTGCCAGCAGCGTAGAACAGGGTTGGAGCTACGAGCAGTACTTC CASSVEQGWSYEQYF
TRBJ1-4 TRBV10-3 - - TGTGCCATCAGGGACTCCCATTTTGGGGAAAAACTGTTTTTT CAIRDSHFGEKLFF
TRBJ2-7 TRBV19 - TRBD1 TGTGCCAGTAGTATGTGGACAGGGGGCGCATACGAGCAGTACTTC CASSMWTGGAYEQYF
TRBJ2-4 TRBV14 - - TGTGCCAGCAGCCCTATGACGGCACTAGCCAAAAACATTCAGTACTTC CASSPMTALAKNIQYF
TRBJ1-5 TRBV19 - TRBD1 TGTGCCAGCTGCGTCCAGGGGGGAAAGGCCCAGCATTTT CASCVQGGKAQHF
TRBJ1-1 TRBV6-5 few - TGTGCCAGCACCTCCTACAGGAAAAACACTGAAGCTTTCTTT CASTSYRKNTEAFF
TRBJ2-7 TRBV6-6 - TRBD1 TGTGCCACCATTCGAGGACAGGGGGCTTCCTACGAGCAGTACTTC CATIRGQGASYEQYF
TRBJ2-2 TRBV19 - TRBD2 TGTGCCAGTAGTCGAACTAGCGGGAGCCACACCGGGGAGCTGTTTTTT CASSRTSGSHTGELFF
TRBJ1-1 TRBV7-2 - TRBD1 TGTGCCAGCAGCTTTTGGCGGACAGGGGCATTGGGGAACACTGAAGCTTTCTTT CASSFWRTGALGNTEAFF
TRBJ1-2 TRBV7-2 once TRBD1 TGTGCCAGCAGCTCCGACAGGGTGGGTGGCTACACCTTC CASSSDRVGGYTF
TRBJ2-7 TRBV19 - - TGTGCCAGTAGTAACAGCGACGGGCAGTACTTC CASSNSDGQYF
TRBJ1-1 TRBV18 - - TGTGCCAGCTCACTCAGGGTTAGGAACACTGAAGCTTTCTTT CASSLRVRNTEAFF
TRBJ1-1 TRBV5-1 - TRBD1 TGCGCCAGCAGCCGGGGGGACAGGGGCATGAACACTGAAGCTTTCTTT CASSRGDRGMNTEAFF